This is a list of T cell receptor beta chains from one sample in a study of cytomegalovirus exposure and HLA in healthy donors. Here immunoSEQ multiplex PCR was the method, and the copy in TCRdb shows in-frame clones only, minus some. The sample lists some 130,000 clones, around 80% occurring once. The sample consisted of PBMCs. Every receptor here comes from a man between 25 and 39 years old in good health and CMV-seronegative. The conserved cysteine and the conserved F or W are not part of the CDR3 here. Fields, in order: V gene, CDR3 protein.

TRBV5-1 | ASSLGSSADTQY
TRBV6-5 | ASSLEVSGANVLT
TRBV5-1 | ASSWDNPGLSQTDTQY
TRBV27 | ASSSPPGLAGGPQY
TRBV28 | ASSGTGSSYEQY
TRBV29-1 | SVSGTSSTDTQY
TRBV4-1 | ASSQPAQGTGELF
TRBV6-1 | ASSELILVTEAF
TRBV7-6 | ASSLAGRGNAGELF
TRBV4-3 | ASTRVFRGREYTEAF
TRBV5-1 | ASSLAQADNTEAF
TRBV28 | ASSLLSLDQETQY
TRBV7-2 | ASSPDGGYYGYT
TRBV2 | ASSDLAGANTGELF
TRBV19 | ASSIIVRGNQPQH
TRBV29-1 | SVTSEETQY
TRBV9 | ASSVERAEGIQY
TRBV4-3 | ASSQDLVGVVYNEQF
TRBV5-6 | ASSLGTSGKVDT
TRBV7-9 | ASSLLSSGNTGELF
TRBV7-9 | ASSPGTGEETQY
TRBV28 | ASRKTGMYEQY
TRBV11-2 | ASSFGTGVEQY
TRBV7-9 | ASSLAGPYSNQPQH
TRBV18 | ASSPRTGGTEAF
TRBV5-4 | ASSNPSARYQETQY
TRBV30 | AWTGFDGNTIY
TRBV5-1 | ASSQGQAYEQY
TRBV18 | ASSLGQYYEQY
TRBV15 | ATSGQRGDEKLF
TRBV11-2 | ASSLVVGGPTGELF
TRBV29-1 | SVGRLAGRPREDTQY
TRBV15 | ATSRDLTNTGELF
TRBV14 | ASSQDRGLYEQY
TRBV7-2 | ASSPRRGLSNEQF
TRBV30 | AWTWTGRGGGYT
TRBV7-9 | ASVPGHLNTEAF
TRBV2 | ASSERAAGDEKLF
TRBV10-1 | ASSELEYPYEQY